One TCR beta chain is described in this entry. Assay: immunoSEQ multiplex PCR; the TCRdb copy retains only in-frame clones and omits some. The sample records over 75,000 clones, 91% being singletons. This entry is derived from a study of control samples from healthy donors and cancer patients. Germline V gene data show CDR1 as MDHEN and CDR2 as SYDVKM. V was cut by 6 bases and J by 0 bases, with 7 bases left in between. The CDR3 is 13 amino acids. Sequencing was done on a sample of blood. The rearrangement links TRBV28 to TRBJ2-3, with D possibly being TRBD1 (5 bases). The clonotype originates from a man aged 25-45 years in good health. The CDR3 DNA sequence: TGTGCCAGCAGAAGACAGAGCACAGATACGCAGTATTTT. It is translated as CASRRQSTDTQYF.